The present entry profiles one TCR beta chain with its context. This specimen belongs to a study of blood T cell repertoires in COVID-19. Sequencing used immunoSEQ multiplex PCR; TCRdb keeps in-frame clones, though not all of them. The data hold hundreds of thousands of clones, with roughly 89% observed a single time. The CDR3 has 12 amino acids. The germline V gene has CDR1 LNHDA and CDR2 SQIVND (reference sequence). Trimming removed 6 bases from V and 3 bases from J, with 9 bases in between. Sequencing was carried out using peripheral blood. The genes are TRBV19 and TRBJ2-7; D ambiguous. The receptor was isolated from a man aged 18 to 30 with COVID-19, enrolled during active disease. The CDR3 here is CASRARNYEQYF. The CDR3 DNA follows: TGTGCCAGTAGGGCTCGTAACTACGAGCAGTACTTC.